The rows below give T cell receptor beta chains drawn from one sample of a study of blood T cell repertoires in COVID-19. The table came from immunoSEQ multiplex PCR; TCRdb's copy has only in-frame clones and leaves some out. The table lists about 87,000 clones, about four fifths of them singletons. Sequenced material: peripheral blood. The receptor source for this set is a woman aged 70-85 years with acute or convalescent COVID-19. Each CDR3 is given with its conserved first and last residue. Each record gives: D gene, clone size, V gene, J gene, CDR3 DNA, CDR3 protein. The D gene is left open where the match is weak. Clone size is not always given. Where it is, it says once, few, many or a class for expanded clones.

D: .; size: .; V: TRBV15; J: TRBJ2-7; DNA: TGTGCCACCAGCTACGGGACTCCCCTCTCCGAGCAGTACTTC; CDR3: CATSYGTPLSEQYF
D: .; size: .; V: TRBV19; J: TRBJ1-1; DNA: TGTGCCAGTAGTATAGCCAGATACACTGAAGCTTTCTTT; CDR3: CASSIARYTEAFF
D: .; size: .; V: TRBV3-1/TRBV3-2; J: TRBJ2-5; DNA: TGTGCCAGCAGCCAACAAACAGGCATTATTTCTGAGACCCAGTACTTC; CDR3: CASSQQTGIISETQYF
D: .; size: few; V: TRBV19; J: TRBJ1-2; DNA: TGTGCCAGTAGCGTCGACGGGAACTATGGCTACACCTTC; CDR3: CASSVDGNYGYTF
D: TRBD2; size: once; V: TRBV9; J: TRBJ2-1; DNA: TGTGCCAGCAGCGCTCTAGCGGGGTCCTACAATGAGCAGTTCTTC; CDR3: CASSALAGSYNEQFF
D: .; size: many; V: TRBV19; J: TRBJ2-3; DNA: TGTGCCAGTAGTATAGGAGACTGGGCAGATACGCAGTATTTT; CDR3: CASSIGDWADTQYF
D: .; size: .; V: TRBV18; J: TRBJ1-1; DNA: TGTGCCAGCTCCGCGGGAACTGAAGCTTTCTTT; CDR3: CASSAGTEAFF
D: TRBD1; size: once; V: TRBV29-1; J: TRBJ1-1; DNA: TGCAGCGTTGGGCAGGGGGCGCCGGGAGCTTTCTTT; CDR3: CSVGQGAPGAFF
D: .; size: .; V: TRBV20-1; J: TRBJ2-1; DNA: TGCAGTGCTAGCCCGAATGAGCAGTTCTTC; CDR3: CSASPNEQFF
D: TRBD2; size: .; V: TRBV19; J: TRBJ2-7; DNA: TGTGCCAGTAGTCCCTGGACTAGCGGAAACTACGAGCAGTACTTC; CDR3: CASSPWTSGNYEQYF
D: .; size: .; V: TRBV6-6; J: TRBJ1-1; DNA: TGTGCCAGCAGTTACTCCGGGACAAACACTGAAGCTTTCTTT; CDR3: CASSYSGTNTEAFF
D: TRBD1; size: .; V: TRBV30; J: TRBJ2-7; DNA: TGTGCCGTTAAAACGGGACAGGGGCTGTACGAGCAGTACTTC; CDR3: CAVKTGQGLYEQYF
D: .; size: .; V: TRBV6-5; J: TRBJ1-1; DNA: TGTGCCAGCTGCGCTCGCGGGGGAGAAGCTTTCTTT; CDR3: CASCARGGEAFF
D: .; size: once; V: TRBV12-3/TRBV12-4; J: TRBJ1-6; DNA: TGTGCCAGCAGTTTTGGCTCACCCCTCCACTTT; CDR3: CASSFGSPLHF
D: TRBD2; size: .; V: TRBV6-5; J: TRBJ2-1; DNA: TGTGCCAGCAGCCCCCCCACCGGGGGGGACCATGAGCAGTTCTTC; CDR3: CASSPPTGGDHEQFF
D: .; size: .; V: TRBV12-5; J: TRBJ1-2; DNA: TGTGCTAGTGGTTTGACTCAAGCTAACTATGGCTACACCTTC; CDR3: CASGLTQANYGYTF